Reported below is one T cell receptor beta chain. The CDR3 has 13 amino acids. Trimming pared 4 bases from V and 13 bases from J, leaving 17 bases between. CDR1 is SGHTA, CDR2 FQGNSA, per germline. This specimen belongs to a study of blood T cells in healthy people across ages. The second PCR ran about 6 to 11 cycles with a sample-barcoded 5' primer and J-beta primers. TCRdb itself ran the 5' RACE reads through MiXCR, one entry per CDR3 protein. This sample carries some 700,000 distinct CDR3 sequences, approximately 39% of them seen once, and the ten largest clones take around a fifth. The clonotype originates from a woman aged 55-70 years in good health. The sample comprised blood. The chain recombines TRBV7-2 with TRBJ2-4; D gene ambiguous. Written as DNA, the CDR3 is TGTGCCAGCAGCTCACCCATTATCGATGAGCAGTACTTC. Translating it yields CASSSPIIDEQYF.